This record covers a single T cell receptor beta chain. Its specificity is not known. These data originate in a study of T cell repertoires in cytomegalovirus infection. As for the study in general: CMV infection together with matching HLA type was indicated by public TCR beta signatures. Whole-study findings and limits: Dominant in the ex vivo response were TCR beta clonotypes restricted by HLA-C and specific for CMV. Identification of carriers of CMV plus the relevant HLA was achieved through cumulative public TCR beta family frequency.

The CDR3 covers 13 residues. V was trimmed by 0 bases and J by 3 bases, leaving 7 bases between them. Germline values: CDR1 GTSNPN, CDR2 SVGIG (reference sequence). TCRdb passed the reads through MiXCR, listing each CDR3 protein once. The table has 200,000 to 300,000 distinct CDR3 sequences, 9% to 15% seen once. This rearrangement joins TRBV30 to TRBJ2-3; no clear D. The TCR sequence derives from a human donor in good health (CMV status not recorded). Some clones in this sample may be carry-over from other donors' samples. Sequencing used PBMCs. The CDR3 loop is CAWSVGRTDTQYF. In nucleotides, the CDR3 is TGTGCCTGGAGTGTCGGACGGACAGATACGCAGTATTTT.